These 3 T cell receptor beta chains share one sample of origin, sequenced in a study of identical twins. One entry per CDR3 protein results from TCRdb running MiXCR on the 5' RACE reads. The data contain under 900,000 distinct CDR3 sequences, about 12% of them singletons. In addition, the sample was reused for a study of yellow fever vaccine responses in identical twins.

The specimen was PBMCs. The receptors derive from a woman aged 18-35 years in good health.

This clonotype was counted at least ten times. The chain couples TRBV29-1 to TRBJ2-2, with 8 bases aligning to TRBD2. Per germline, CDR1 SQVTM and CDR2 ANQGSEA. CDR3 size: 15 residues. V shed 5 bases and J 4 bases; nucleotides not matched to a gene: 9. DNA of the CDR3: TGCAGCGTTAGCGGGAGCGGCCTGAGCACCGGGGAGCTGTTTTTT. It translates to CSVSGSGLSTGELFF.

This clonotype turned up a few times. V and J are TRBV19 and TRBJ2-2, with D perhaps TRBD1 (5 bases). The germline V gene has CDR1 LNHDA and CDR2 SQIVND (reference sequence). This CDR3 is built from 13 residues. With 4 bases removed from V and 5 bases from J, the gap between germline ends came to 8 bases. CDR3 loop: CASSTTETGELFF. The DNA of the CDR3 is TGTGCCAGTAGTACGACAGAAACCGGGGAGCTGTTTTTT.

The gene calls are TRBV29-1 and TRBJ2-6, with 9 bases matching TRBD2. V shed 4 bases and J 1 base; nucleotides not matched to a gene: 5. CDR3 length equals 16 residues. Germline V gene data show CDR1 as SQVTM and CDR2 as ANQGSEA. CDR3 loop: CSVVAGEGSGANVLTF. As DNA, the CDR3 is TGCAGCGTTGTAGCGGGGGAGGGTTCTGGGGCCAACGTCCTGACTTTC.